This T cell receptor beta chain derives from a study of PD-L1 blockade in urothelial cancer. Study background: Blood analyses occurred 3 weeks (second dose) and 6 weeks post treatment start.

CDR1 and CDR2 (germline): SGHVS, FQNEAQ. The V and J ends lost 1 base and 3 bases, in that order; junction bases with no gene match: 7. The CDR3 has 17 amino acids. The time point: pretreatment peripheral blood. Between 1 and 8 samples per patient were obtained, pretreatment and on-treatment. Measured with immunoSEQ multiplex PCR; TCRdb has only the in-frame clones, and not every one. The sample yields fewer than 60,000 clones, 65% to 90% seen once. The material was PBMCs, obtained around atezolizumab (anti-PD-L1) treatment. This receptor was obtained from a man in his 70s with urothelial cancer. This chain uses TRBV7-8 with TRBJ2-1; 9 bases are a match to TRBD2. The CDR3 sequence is CASSLVELAGSYNEQFF. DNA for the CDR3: TGTGCCAGCAGCTTAGTAGAGCTAGCGGGAAGCTACAATGAGCAGTTCTTC.